This T cell receptor (beta chain) was identified during a study of Graves' ophthalmopathy and Graves' hyperthyroidism. As for the study in general: Peripheral blood samples were taken at initial diagnosis, before any treatment. General study findings and limits: Most expanded clonotypes from thyroid (those above 0.001 frequency) were also found in blood.

Symptoms, serum thyroxine and TRAb, thyroid ultrasound, and orbital computed tomography formed the diagnostic basis. This clonotype was recorded many times. The target antigen is unknown. The CDR3 loop spans 15 amino acids. Deletions cut 0 bases from V and 2 bases from J, with 13 bases between. Germline V lookup: CDR1 DFQATT, CDR2 SNEGSKA (reference sequence). Amplified TCR beta CDR3 regions were obtained using RNA transcripts as template. First-round RT-PCR employed HTBI primers, with a second-round multiplex PCR after it. TCRdb processed the multiplex PCR reads anew with MiXCR; each CDR3 protein has one entry. The repertoire holds hundreds of thousands of distinct CDR3 sequences, with over 20% as singletons.

This sequence originates from a woman aged 18-29 years with stable Graves' hyperthyroidism. Some clones in this sample may be carry-over from other donors' samples. The chain uses TRBV20-1 and TRBJ2-5, with a tentative D call TRBD2 (6 bases). The sequenced material came from peripheral blood. CDR3 protein: CSARDRIAAQETQYF. The DNA of the CDR3 is TGCAGTGCTAGAGATAGGATAGCGGCTCAAGAGACCCAGTACTTC.